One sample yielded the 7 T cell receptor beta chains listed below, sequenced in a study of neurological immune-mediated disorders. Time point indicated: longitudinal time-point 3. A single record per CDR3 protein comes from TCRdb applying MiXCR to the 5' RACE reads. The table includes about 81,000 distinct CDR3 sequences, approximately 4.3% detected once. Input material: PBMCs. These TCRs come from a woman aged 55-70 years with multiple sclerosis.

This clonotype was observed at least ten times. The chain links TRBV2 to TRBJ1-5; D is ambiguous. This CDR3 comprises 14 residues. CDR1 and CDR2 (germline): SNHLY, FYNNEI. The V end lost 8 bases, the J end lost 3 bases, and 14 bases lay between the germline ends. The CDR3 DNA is TGTGCCAGCGCCCCTGAGACAAACAATCAGCCCCAGCATTTT. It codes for CASAPETNNQPQHF.

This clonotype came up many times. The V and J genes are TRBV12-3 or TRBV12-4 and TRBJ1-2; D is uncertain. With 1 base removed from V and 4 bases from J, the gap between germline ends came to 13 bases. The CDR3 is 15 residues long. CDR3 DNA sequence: TGTGCCAGCAGTTTAGGGGTGAGAAACCTCTATGGCTACACCTTC. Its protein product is CASSLGVRNLYGYTF.

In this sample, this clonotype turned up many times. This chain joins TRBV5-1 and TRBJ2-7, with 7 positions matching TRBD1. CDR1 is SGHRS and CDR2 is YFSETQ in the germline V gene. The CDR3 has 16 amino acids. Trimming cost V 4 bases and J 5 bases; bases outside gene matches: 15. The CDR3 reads CASSRTTGTARDEQYF. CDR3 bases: TGCGCCAGCAGCCGCACCACCGGGACAGCGAGGGACGAGCAGTACTTC.

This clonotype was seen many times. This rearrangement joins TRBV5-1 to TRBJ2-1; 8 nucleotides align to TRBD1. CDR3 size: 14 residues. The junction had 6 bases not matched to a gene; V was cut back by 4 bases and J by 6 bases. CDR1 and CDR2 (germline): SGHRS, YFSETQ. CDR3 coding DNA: TGCGCCAGCAGCCATGGACAGGGCGCCAATGAGCAGTTCTTC. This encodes CASSHGQGANEQFF.

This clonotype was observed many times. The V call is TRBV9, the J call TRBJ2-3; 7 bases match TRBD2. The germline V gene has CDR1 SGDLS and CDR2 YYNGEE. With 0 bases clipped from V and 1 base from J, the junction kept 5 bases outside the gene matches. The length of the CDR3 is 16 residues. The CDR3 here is CASSVDSAGGTDTQYF. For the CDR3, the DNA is TGTGCCAGCAGCGTAGATTCCGCGGGGGGCACAGATACGCAGTATTTT.

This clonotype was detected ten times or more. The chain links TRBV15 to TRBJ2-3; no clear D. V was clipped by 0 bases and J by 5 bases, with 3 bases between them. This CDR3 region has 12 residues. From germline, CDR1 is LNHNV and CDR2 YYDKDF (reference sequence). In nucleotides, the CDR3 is TGTGCCACCAGCAGAGACCTAGATACGCAGTATTTT. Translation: CATSRDLDTQYF.

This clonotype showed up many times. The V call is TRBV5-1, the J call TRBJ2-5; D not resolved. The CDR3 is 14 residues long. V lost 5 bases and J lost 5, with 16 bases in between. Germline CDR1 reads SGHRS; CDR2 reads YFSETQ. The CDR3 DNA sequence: TGCGCCAGCAGTGAACCCACGGCCGGGGAGACCCAGTACTTC. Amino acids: CASSEPTAGETQYF.